These 29 T cell receptor beta chains were sequenced from one sample in a study of shared clonotypes between healthy human individuals. Profiling relied on immunoSEQ multiplex PCR, and the TCRdb table lists in-frame clones only, not all of them. Counted here are a few million clones, around 94% occurring once; the ten biggest clones make up roughly 0.15%. Sequencing input: naive CD4+ T cells sorted from blood. Subset in this sample: CD45RA+ positively selected. The origin of the receptors is a man between 18 and 29 years old in good health.

In the case of this clone: The sample carries other DNA sequences with the same CDR3. The V gene is TRBV20-1, the J gene TRBJ2-2; D remains unclear. Germline CDR1 is DFQATT and CDR2 is SNEGSKA (reference sequence). V lost 6 bases, J lost 4 bases, and 6 bases lay in between. This CDR3 spans 11 amino acids. CDR3 region: CSAPSTGELFF. Written as DNA, the CDR3 is TGCAGTGCCCCTAGCACCGGGGAGCTGTTTTTT.

To note about this clone: The same CDR3 arises from other DNA sequences in this sample as well. The V gene is TRBV19, the J gene TRBJ1-6, with D perhaps TRBD1 (6 bases). V lost 4 bases to trimming and J lost 7 bases, with 8 bases between them. The germline gives CDR1 LNHDA, CDR2 SQIVND (reference sequence). CDR3 length: 13 residues. CDR3 DNA sequence: TGTGCCAGTAGTAGACAGGAAAATTCACCCCTCCACTTT. Amino acid sequence: CASSRQENSPLHF. Variable domain in full (rest from reference TRBV19 and TRBJ1-6): DGGITQSPKYLFRKEGQNVTLSCEQNLNHDAMYWYRQDPGQGLRLIYYSQIVNDFQKGDIAEGYSVSREKKESFPLTVTSAQKNPTAFYLCASSRQENSPLHFGNGTRLTVT.

The genes are TRBV5-1 and TRBJ1-2; D perhaps matches TRBD1 (6 bases). V shed 1 base and J shed 4 bases, with 14 bases lying between them. Germline V gene lookup returns CDR1 SGHRS and CDR2 YFSETQ. This CDR3 is built from 15 residues. CDR3 DNA: TGCGCCAGCAGCTTGAATACAGGGACTACCTATGGCTACACCTTC. Translation: CASSLNTGTTYGYTF.

This chain joins TRBV18 and TRBJ2-1; 7 nucleotides match TRBD2. Germline CDR1 KGHSH, CDR2 LQKENI. After removal of 0 bases from V and 4 bases from J, the junction contained 6 bases not matched to a gene. This CDR3 contains 16 residues. The CDR3 DNA is TGTGCCAGCTCACCACCCGAAGCGGGACCATACAATGAGCAGTTCTTC. Encoded protein: CASSPPEAGPYNEQFF.

The chain links TRBV7-9 to TRBJ1-1; D unclear. Germline CDR1 is SEHNR and CDR2 is FQNEAQ (reference sequence). Trimming removed 5 bases from V and 7 bases from J, with 5 bases in between. CDR3 length: 10 amino acids. CDR3 sequence (DNA): TGTGCCAGCAGCGCCTATGAAGCTTTCTTT. Its protein is CASSAYEAFF.

The chain joins TRBV18 to TRBJ2-7; 9 bases fit TRBD2. CDR1 KGHSH and CDR2 LQKENI come from the germline V gene. The CDR3 sequence is 13 residues long. The V and J ends lost 8 bases and 5 bases, in that order; junction bases with no gene match: 7. The CDR3 sequence: CASAREGLDEQYF. The CDR3 DNA sequence: TGTGCCAGCGCGCGGGAGGGCCTCGACGAGCAGTACTTC.

The V gene is TRBV30, the J gene TRBJ1-6; no firm D call. V lost 2 bases and J 7 bases, leaving 12 bases between the germline ends. The germline gives CDR1 GTSNPN, CDR2 SVGIG (reference sequence). The CDR3 has 14 amino acids. As DNA, the CDR3 is TGTGCCTGGAGTCCGGGTTTGAAGAATTCACCCCTCCACTTT. It encodes CAWSPGLKNSPLHF. Full variable domain (outside the CDR3, taken from reference TRBV30 and TRBJ1-6): SQTIHQWPATLVQPVGSPLSLECTVEGTSNPNLYWYRQAAGRGLQLLFYSVGIGQISSEVPQNLSASRPQDRQFILSSKKLLLSDSGFYLCAWSPGLKNSPLHFGNGTRLTVT.

The table lists this clone with a count of one. V usage is TRBV19 and J usage is TRBJ2-3, with D maybe TRBD2 (7 bases). The V gene lost 8 bases and the J gene lost 0 bases, with 21 bases spanning the gap. Germline V lookup: CDR1 LNHDA, CDR2 SQIVND (reference sequence). The CDR3 is 17 residues long. DNA for the CDR3: TGTGCCAGTGTCCCCCGCGGGGGCCTCACTAGCACAGATACGCAGTATTTT. Translated, it gives CASVPRGGLTSTDTQYF.

The chain joins TRBV6-1 to TRBJ1-6; no clear D gene. Trimming pared 0 bases from V and 7 bases from J, leaving 4 bases between. Germline CDR1 is MNHNS and CDR2 is SASEGT. The CDR3 runs to 13 residues. In DNA form, the CDR3 reads TGTGCCAGCAGTGAAGCGCAAAATTCACCCCTCCACTTT. Encoded protein: CASSEAQNSPLHF.

The genes are TRBV28 and TRBJ1-2, with TRBD1 matching over 9 bases. The CDR3 contains 17 residues. The V and J ends lost 4 bases and 1 base, in that order; junction bases with no gene match: 10. CDR1 is MDHEN, CDR2 SYDVKM, per germline. The CDR3 loop is CASSSGDRVGNNYGYTF. Here the CDR3 DNA reads TGTGCCAGCAGTTCGGGGGACAGGGTTGGGAATAACTATGGCTACACCTTC.

The genes are TRBV7-2 and TRBJ2-7, with 11 bases that match TRBD2. The junction had 6 bases not matched to a gene; V was cut back by 3 bases and J by 2 bases. The CDR3 is made up of 16 amino acids. The V gene's germline CDR1 is SGHTA and CDR2 FQGNSA. CDR3 loop: CASSFASGRQTYEQYF. The CDR3 nucleotides read TGTGCCAGCAGCTTCGCTAGCGGGAGGCAAACCTACGAGCAGTACTTC.

The gene calls are TRBV2 and TRBJ2-2; 9 bases are shared with TRBD2. J was trimmed by 6 bases and V by 0 bases; bases with no gene match: 5. Germline CDR1 SNHLY, CDR2 FYNNEI. The CDR3 is 16 amino acids. As DNA, the CDR3 is TGTGCCAGCAGTGAAGCTAGCGGGAGAGGGTCCGGGGAGCTGTTTTTT. It yields the protein CASSEASGRGSGELFF.

This rearrangement joins TRBV15 to TRBJ2-1; possible D gene TRBD1, 6 bases. Germline V gene lookup returns CDR1 LNHNV and CDR2 YYDKDF (reference sequence). The CDR3 has 14 residues. Trimming removed 2 bases from V and 5 bases from J, with 10 bases in between. CDR3 region: CATSRRDNHNEQFF. CDR3 sequence (DNA): TGTGCCACCAGCAGAAGGGACAACCACAATGAGCAGTTCTTC.

The J gene is TRBJ2-2, the V gene TRBV19, with 8 bases that match TRBD2. Unmatched junction bases numbered 4, after V lost 2 bases and J lost 5 bases. Germline V lookup: CDR1 LNHDA, CDR2 SQIVND (reference sequence). The CDR3 is 15 residues long. CDR3 amino acids: CASSINSGATGELFF. CDR3 DNA sequence: TGTGCCAGTAGTATAAATAGCGGGGCGACCGGGGAGCTGTTTTTT.

The gene calls are TRBV6-5 and TRBJ2-2; unclear D gene. Germline V lookup: CDR1 MNHEY, CDR2 SVGAGI. V lost 7 bases, J lost 4 bases, and 7 bases lay in between. The CDR3 length is 12 residues. CDR3 in amino acids: CASMETTGELFF. CDR3 in DNA: TGTGCCAGCATGGAGACCACCGGGGAGCTGTTTTTT.

This sequence joins TRBV7-9 and TRBJ1-2, with TRBD1 as a possible D gene (6 bases). The germline V and J ends were trimmed by 1 base and 3 bases, with 12 bases remaining between them. Per the germline V gene, CDR1 is SEHNR and CDR2 is FQNEAQ (reference sequence). CDR3 length: 15 amino acids. CDR3: CASSLERGADYGYTF. The CDR3 nucleotides read TGTGCCAGCAGCTTAGAGCGGGGGGCGGACTATGGCTACACCTTC.

This chain connects TRBV2 to TRBJ1-4; D is unclear. Germline CDR1 SNHLY, CDR2 FYNNEI. V was pared by 7 bases and J by 4 bases, with 16 bases between. This CDR3 comprises 15 residues. CDR3 sequence reads: CASTPSTRINEKLFF. The CDR3 DNA is TGTGCCAGCACCCCATCGACACGGATTAATGAAAAACTGTTTTTT. Full variable domain (outside the CDR3, taken from reference TRBV2 and TRBJ1-4): EPEVTQTPSHQVTQMGQEVILRCVPISNHLYFYWYRQILGQKVEFLVSFYNNEISEKSEIFDDQFSVERPDGSNFTLKIRSTKLEDSAMYFCASTPSTRINEKLFFGSGTQLSVL.

The chain employs TRBV5-1 and TRBJ2-3; TRBD1 might be the D (5 bases). Germline CDR1 and CDR2: SGHRS and YFSETQ. The V gene lost 4 bases and the J gene lost 3 bases, with 15 bases spanning the gap. The CDR3 sequence is 15 residues long. The CDR3 spells CASSQGPGITDTQYF. In DNA form, the CDR3 reads TGCGCCAGCAGCCAGGGTCCAGGGATAACAGATACGCAGTATTTT.

In the case of this clone: In the same sample, other DNA sequences code for this CDR3. This chain connects TRBV5-1 to TRBJ2-5; 9 bases map to TRBD2. Germline assignment: CDR1 SGHRS and CDR2 YFSETQ. The CDR3 covers 15 residues. The V gene end was trimmed by 3 bases and the J gene end by 5 bases; junction bases not matched to a gene: 8. This CDR3 is CASSSPGLAGETQYF. As DNA, the CDR3 is TGCGCCAGCAGCTCCCCGGGACTAGCTGGTGAGACCCAGTACTTC.

The V call is TRBV19, the J call TRBJ2-1; D unclear. V was cut by 6 bases and J by 4 bases, with 10 bases left in between. CDR1 is LNHDA, CDR2 SQIVND, per germline (reference sequence). CDR3 size: 13 residues. This CDR3 reads CASRADKYNEQFF. The CDR3 DNA reads TGTGCCAGTAGGGCAGACAAGTACAATGAGCAGTTCTTC.

The gene calls are TRBV6-1 and TRBJ1-5; 8 bases are a match to TRBD1. V lost 5 bases and J lost 5; bases outside the gene matches: 5. The CDR3 runs to 14 residues. Looked up from germline, CDR1 is MNHNS and CDR2 is SASEGT. CDR3: CASSLDRGDQPQHF. The CDR3 DNA reads TGTGCCAGCAGTCTAGACAGGGGCGATCAGCCCCAGCATTTT.

The genes are TRBV5-5 and TRBJ1-1; TRBD1 matches 9 bases. J lost 3 bases, V lost 1 base, and 7 bases had no gene match. Germline V gene sequence: CDR1 SGHKS, CDR2 YYEKEE (reference sequence). This CDR3 is built from 16 residues. The CDR3 protein is CASSLTGGKVDTEAFF. As DNA, the CDR3 is TGTGCCAGCAGCTTGACAGGGGGCAAAGTCGACACTGAAGCTTTCTTT.

The J gene is TRBJ2-3, the V gene TRBV12-2; the D segment call TRBD2 is taken from the table without a DNA check. TRBV12-2 is shown as a pseudogene. CDR3 length equals 16 residues. As DNA, the CDR3 is TGTGCAAGTCGCTTAGGCCCTACTATATGGAAAGATACGCAGTATTTT. Its protein product is CASRLGPTIWKDTQYF.

The V and J genes are TRBV6-5 and TRBJ2-7; TRBD1 is a possible D gene (6 bases). The CDR3 has 14 amino acids. V was clipped by 0 bases and J by 6 bases, with 12 bases between them. Germline CDR1 is MNHEY and CDR2 is SVGAGI. The CDR3 DNA reads TGTGCCAGCAGTTACTCATCACAGGGCTCCGAGCAGTACTTC. This translates into CASSYSSQGSEQYF.

The chain is built from TRBV4-1 and TRBJ2-7; 7 bases align to TRBD2. V lost 4 bases to trimming and J lost 3 bases; unmatched junction nucleotides: 18. CDR1 is MGHRA and CDR2 is YSYEKL in the germline V gene. CDR3 size: 18 residues. The CDR3, as DNA: TGCGCCAGCAGCCCGAGTACGGCGGTTGCGGGAGAGGTCTACGAGCAGTACTTC. Translating gives CASSPSTAVAGEVYEQYF.

Comment on this clone: The same CDR3 also results from other DNA sequences found in this sample. The chain couples TRBV18 to TRBJ2-7; D tentatively fits TRBD1 or TRBD2 (5 bases each). CDR3 length: 14 residues. Trimming removed 3 bases from V and 2 bases from J, with 11 bases in between. Germline V CDR1 and CDR2: KGHSH, LQKENI. The CDR3 region has the DNA TGTGCCAGCTCACCGGGACGCCAGACCTACGAGCAGTACTTC. Its protein is CASSPGRQTYEQYF.

The chain links TRBV19 to TRBJ2-5; D might be TRBD1 (5 bases). The CDR3 is made up of 14 amino acids. The germline gives CDR1 LNHDA, CDR2 SQIVND (reference sequence). Trimming shortened V by 5 bases and J by 4 bases, and 14 bases separated the two germline ends. This CDR3 is CASSPQGYTETQYF. In nucleotides, the CDR3 is TGTGCCAGTAGTCCCCAGGGTTATACAGAGACCCAGTACTTC.

Written as DNA, the CDR3 is TGTGCCAGCACCTCCCCCCCCGACCATAGGGTGTGCTACACCTTC. As protein: CASTSPPDHRVCYTF. This chain uses TRBV6-1 with TRBJ1-2; D gene ambiguous. The CDR3 is made up of 15 amino acids. Germline CDR1 reads MNHNS; CDR2 reads SASEGT. Trimming cost V 7 bases and J 9 bases, with 24 bases left between them.

The chain recombines TRBV27 with TRBJ2-1, with D perhaps matching TRBD2 (5 bases). V was pared by 7 bases and J by 7 bases, with 14 bases between. CDR1 and CDR2 from the germline V gene are MNHEY and SMNVEV (reference sequence). This CDR3 has 13 amino acids. CDR3 residues: CASNPGNGNEQFF. The CDR3 DNA reads TGTGCCAGCAATCCGGGAAATGGGAATGAGCAGTTCTTC.